Shown below are 15 T cell receptor beta chains from a single sample sequenced in a study of CD8 T cells in Susac syndrome. cDNA came from roughly 0.5 to 1 ug RNA primed by random hexamers. MiXCR, run by TCRdb on the immunoSEQ multiplex PCR reads, gives a single entry per CDR3 protein. The sample holds approximately 87,000 distinct CDR3 sequences, around 96% seen once. The sequencing sample was made of CD8+ T cells from PBMCs. The receptors were gathered from a human donor with Susac syndrome.

The chain recombines TRBV18 with TRBJ2-7, with D possibly being TRBD2 (5 bases). V was cut by 0 bases and J by 2 bases, with 8 bases left in between. The CDR3 runs to 14 residues. Per germline, CDR1 KGHSH and CDR2 LQKENI. For the CDR3, the DNA is TGTGCCAGCTCACCACCGCTAGCTCCCTACGAGCAGTACTTC. It translates to CASSPPLAPYEQYF.

This chain joins TRBV11-2 and TRBJ2-1; D gene unclear. V was shortened by 7 bases and J by 5 bases, with 9 bases between the two germline ends. The germline CDR1 and CDR2 sequences are SGHAT and FQNNGV. CDR3 length: 12 amino acids. CDR3 DNA: TGTGCCAGCAAACGCGGAGACAATGAGCAGTTCTTC. Its translation: CASKRGDNEQFF.

The chain carries TRBV7-9 and TRBJ2-5; 9 nucleotides match TRBD2. This CDR3 spans 16 amino acids. V shed 2 bases and J 2 bases; nucleotides not matched to a gene: 6. CDR1 and CDR2 (germline): SEHNR, FQNEAQ (reference sequence). This CDR3 is CASSLRASGIQETQYF. In nucleotides, the CDR3 is TGTGCCAGCAGCTTAAGGGCTAGCGGGATTCAAGAGACCCAGTACTTC.

The V call is TRBV20-1, the J call TRBJ2-5; D is unclear. The CDR3 totals 13 residues. Germline V gene sequence: CDR1 DFQATT, CDR2 SNEGSKA (reference sequence). V was cut by 3 bases and J by 5 bases, with 13 bases left in between. This chain's CDR3 is CSASLETFETQYF. DNA of the CDR3: TGCAGTGCTAGCCTCGAGACATTTGAGACCCAGTACTTC.

The rearrangement joins TRBV7-9 to TRBJ2-7; D is perhaps TRBD2 (6 bases). This CDR3 is built from 14 residues. Germline CDR1 SEHNR, CDR2 FQNEAQ (reference sequence). The V and J ends lost 5 bases and 0 bases respectively, with 11 bases between them. CDR3 amino acids: CASSPWDSSYEQYF. CDR3 nucleotides: TGTGCCAGCAGCCCCTGGGACTCCTCCTACGAGCAGTACTTC.

The rearrangement joins TRBV9 to TRBJ2-7, with D possibly TRBD1 on 5 matching bases. The CDR3 is made up of 14 amino acids. CDR1 is SGDLS, CDR2 YYNGEE, per germline. The ends were cut back, 0 bases at V and 4 bases at J, with 11 bases in the middle. The CDR3 protein is CASSVEGNWYEQYF. The CDR3 DNA reads TGTGCCAGCAGCGTAGAGGGGAATTGGTACGAGCAGTACTTC.

This rearrangement joins TRBV2 to TRBJ1-1, with D uncertain. V lost 7 bases to trimming and J lost 8 bases, with 8 bases between them. The CDR3 spans 10 residues. Per the germline V gene, CDR1 is SNHLY and CDR2 is FYNNEI. CDR3: CASIRMEAFF. The DNA of the CDR3 is TGTGCCAGCATAAGGATGGAAGCTTTCTTT.

The V gene is TRBV7-9, the J gene TRBJ2-3; 7 bases are shared with TRBD2. The CDR3 is 16 amino acids. The trim removed 2 bases at V and 0 bases at J, leaving 5 bases unmatched. The germline V gene has CDR1 SEHNR and CDR2 FQNEAQ (reference sequence). CDR3 sequence (DNA): TGTGCCAGCAGCTTACGCGGGAGCGGGAGCACAGATACGCAGTATTTT. It translates to CASSLRGSGSTDTQYF. The whole variable domain, remainder taken from reference TRBV7-9 and TRBJ2-3, is DTGVSQNPRHKITKRGQNVTFRCDPISEHNRLYWYRQTLGQGPEFLTYFQNEAQLEKSRLLSDRFSAERPKGSFSTLEIQRTEQGDSAMYLCASSLRGSGSTDTQYFGPGTRLTVL.

The J gene is TRBJ2-1, the V gene TRBV29-1; no definite D call. Germline lookup yields CDR1 SQVTM and CDR2 ANQGSEA. The length of the CDR3 is 11 residues. Trimming cost V 8 bases and J 4 bases, with 9 bases left between them. The CDR3 is CSPVSYNEQFF. CDR3 nucleotides: TGCAGCCCAGTTTCGTACAATGAGCAGTTCTTC.

The chain has TRBV4-2 and TRBJ2-5, with D possibly TRBD2 on 6 matching bases. Germline V gene lookup returns CDR1 LGHNA and CDR2 YNFKEQ. There are 15 residues in the CDR3. Between the trimmed V and J ends, which lost 5 bases and 2 bases, there was a span of 15 bases. CDR3 nucleotide sequence: TGTGCCAGCAGCGTACCCGGCGGGACTCAAGAGACCCAGTACTTC. Its protein is CASSVPGGTQETQYF.

The gene calls are TRBV15 and TRBJ2-3; a possible D gene is TRBD2 (7 bases). The CDR3 has 15 amino acids. Germline V gives CDR1 LNHNV, CDR2 YYDKDF (reference sequence). Trimming pared 0 bases from V and 11 bases from J, leaving 18 bases between. The CDR3 spells CATSRERGGPLGQYF. The CDR3 coding sequence is TGTGCCACCAGCAGAGAGAGGGGGGGTCCCCTGGGGCAGTATTTT. Looking up the rest from reference TRBV15 and TRBJ2-3 gives the full variable domain: DAMVIQNPRYQVTQFGKPVTLSCSQTLNHNVMYWYQQKSSQAPKLLFHYYDKDFNNEADTPDNFQSRRPNTSFCFLDIRSPGLGDTAMYLCATSRERGGPLGQYFGPGTRLTVL.

The chain is built from TRBV15 and TRBJ2-1; no definite D call. V shed 7 bases and J shed 4 bases, with 14 bases lying between them. The germline V gene has CDR1 LNHNV and CDR2 YYDKDF (reference sequence). The CDR3 runs to 14 residues. In nucleotides, the CDR3 is TGTGCCACCACCCCGGGTCTTCCGTACAATGAGCAGTTCTTC. Translated, it gives CATTPGLPYNEQFF.

The chain employs TRBV19 and TRBJ1-5; D is unclear. Trimming removed 1 base from V and 6 bases from J, with 4 bases in between. This CDR3 is built from 12 residues. Germline CDR1 and CDR2: LNHDA and SQIVND (reference sequence). CDR3 amino acids: CASSIGGQPQHF. CDR3 sequence (DNA): TGTGCCAGTAGTATAGGAGGTCAGCCCCAGCATTTT.

The chain has TRBV7-7 and TRBJ2-6; D is perhaps TRBD1 (6 bases). The germline CDR1 and CDR2 sequences are SSHAT and FNYEAQ (reference sequence). Between the trimmed V and J ends, which lost 10 bases and 0 bases, there was a span of 16 bases. CDR3 size: 16 residues. The DNA for the CDR3 is TGTGCCACTGGCGCAGGGGAACTCTCTGGGGCCAACGTCCTGACTTTC. Its translation: CATGAGELSGANVLTF. The complete variable domain, with remaining parts taken from reference TRBV7-7 and TRBJ2-6, reads GAGVSQSPRYKVTKRGQDVTLRCDPISSHATLYWYQQALGQGPEFLTYFNYEAQPDKSGLPSDRFSAERPEGSISTLTIQRTEQRDSAMYRCATGAGELSGANVLTFGAGSRLTVL.

The chain carries TRBV29-1 and TRBJ1-1; no definite D call. The germline gives CDR1 SQVTM, CDR2 ANQGSEA. V was clipped by 5 bases and J by 4 bases, with 8 bases between them. The CDR3 has 11 residues. CDR3 bases: TGCAGCGTTTCGGGGAGCACTGAAGCTTTCTTT. Amino acid sequence: CSVSGSTEAFF.